A single sample is the source of the 27 T cell receptor beta chains below, sequenced in a study of T cell repertoires in cytomegalovirus infection. TCRdb called the reads again in MiXCR, with one record for every CDR3 protein. This table holds over 100,000 distinct CDR3 sequences, around a tenth found once. No antigens are known for them. Sequencing was performed on PBMCs, sequenced either directly or after in vitro stimulation (not recorded which). The source of these receptors is a human donor in good health (CMV status not recorded). Some clones in this sample may be carry-over from other donors' samples.

The CDR3 loop is CASSGVAGRRDTEAFF. CDR3 bases: TGTGCCAGCAGCGGGGTCGCGGGGCGTAGGGACACTGAAGCTTTCTTT. The chain carries TRBV5-4 and TRBJ1-1; a weak D match, TRBD1 (5 bases). This CDR3 comprises 16 residues. Trimming left V 4 bases short and J 3 bases short, with 19 bases between. Germline CDR1 reads SGHNT; CDR2 reads YYREEE (reference sequence).

The table lists this clonotype with many counts. The CDR3 region has the DNA TGTGCCAGCAGCTCCGCCGGGACTAACTACGAGCAGTACGTC. This sequence encodes CASSSAGTNYEQYV. The chain joins TRBV7-8 to TRBJ2-7; 7 bases align to TRBD2. The ends lost 4 bases at V and 3 bases at J; junction bases unmatched: 6. CDR1 is SGHVS, CDR2 FQNEAQ, per germline. The CDR3 runs 14 residues.

Ten or more counts support this clonotype. V usage is TRBV7-2 and J usage is TRBJ2-5, with D perhaps TRBD1 (6 bases). The CDR3 runs to 15 residues. The V gene lost 5 bases and the J gene lost 5 bases, with 18 bases spanning the gap. CDR1 SGHTA and CDR2 FQGNSA come from the germline V gene. The CDR3 sequence is CASSPKSGHGETQYF. CDR3 nucleotide sequence: TGTGCCAGCAGCCCGAAGTCGGGACACGGGGAGACCCAGTACTTC.

The chain is built from TRBV9 and TRBJ2-1; either TRBD1 or TRBD2 may supply D (5 bases each). V was cut by 0 bases and J by 7 bases, with 11 bases left in between. CDR3 length: 14 residues. Looked up from germline, CDR1 is SGDLS and CDR2 is YYNGEE. In DNA, the CDR3 is TGTGCCAGCAGCGTAGAGGACACGGGAAATGAGCAGTTCTTC. Protein sequence: CASSVEDTGNEQFF.

This sequence joins TRBV29-1 and TRBJ2-5, with D perhaps TRBD1 (5 bases). The CDR3 has 15 residues. The ends were cut back, 3 bases at V and 1 base at J, with 15 bases in the middle. The germline gives CDR1 SQVTM, CDR2 ANQGSEA. The CDR3 sequence is CSVERLSRAQETQYF. CDR3 DNA: TGCAGCGTTGAGAGGCTCAGCAGGGCCCAAGAGACCCAGTACTTC. The whole variable domain, filled in from reference TRBV29-1 and TRBJ2-5, reads SAVISQKPSRDICQRGTSLTIQCQVDSQVTMMFWYRQQPGQSLTLIATANQGSEATYESGFVIDKFPISRPNLTFSTLTVSNMSPEDSSIYLCSVERLSRAQETQYFGPGTRLLVL.

This clonotype was recorded at least ten times. The V call is TRBV3-1, the J call TRBJ1-1; possibly TRBD1 for D (5 bases). The CDR3 runs 12 residues. In germline, CDR1 is LGHDT, CDR2 YNNKEL (reference sequence). The V end lost 1 base, the J end lost 5 bases, and 5 bases lay between the germline ends. DNA for the CDR3: TGTGCCAGCAGCCAAGGGGGGACTGAAGCTTTCTTT. It specifies CASSQGGTEAFF.

This clonotype was seen many times. V is TRBV24-1 and J is TRBJ2-2; D possibly uses TRBD1 or TRBD2 (5 bases each). Per germline, CDR1 KGHDR and CDR2 SFDVKD. The CDR3 covers 15 residues. The V end lost 7 bases, the J end lost 1 base, and 12 bases lay between the germline ends. CDR3 in DNA: TGTGCCACCAGAGGTACGGGACGGAACACCGGGGAGCTGTTTTTT. Encoded protein: CATRGTGRNTGELFF.

This clonotype has ten or more counts. This chain links TRBV11-2 with TRBJ1-2; no clear D. CDR1 is SGHAT, CDR2 FQNNGV, per germline. This CDR3 region has 14 residues. With 5 bases removed from V and 5 bases from J, the gap between germline ends came to 15 bases. The CDR3 loop reads CASSRPGLKYGYTF. CDR3 nucleotide sequence: TGTGCCAGCAGCAGACCGGGCTTGAAGTATGGCTACACCTTC.

This chain connects TRBV29-1 to TRBJ2-7, with a possible D match to TRBD2 (6 bases). Trimming shortened V by 6 bases and J by 7 bases, and 22 bases separated the two germline ends. The CDR3 spans 14 residues. From germline, CDR1 is SQVTM and CDR2 ANQGSEA. The CDR3 loop is CSVETLQLGGEQYF. The CDR3 DNA follows: TGCAGCGTAGAGACCCTTCAGCTTGGAGGGGAGCAGTACTTC.

This clonotype was seen ten or more times. The CDR3 DNA follows: TGCGCCAGCAGCCAAGGGTTGGCTAGCGGCACAGATACGCAGTATTTT. Translation: CASSQGLASGTDTQYF. This rearrangement joins TRBV4-1 to TRBJ2-3, with D possibly matching TRBD2 (6 bases). Trimming cost V 1 base and J 1 base, with 12 bases left between them. Germline values: CDR1 MGHRA, CDR2 YSYEKL. The CDR3 runs 16 residues.

This clonotype was counted many times. The V and J genes are TRBV27 and TRBJ2-1; 7 nucleotides line up with TRBD2. Germline lookup yields CDR1 MNHEY and CDR2 SMNVEV (reference sequence). J lost 7 bases, V lost 7 bases, and 13 bases had no gene match. The CDR3 runs 15 residues. The CDR3, as DNA: TGTGCCAGCACCAATATTGGGAGGGGTGGGAATGAGCAGTTCTTC. This sequence encodes CASTNIGRGGNEQFF.

DNA for the CDR3: TGTGCCAGCAGTTACCCCCCTCCAGCTAGCGGGAGACGGCAGTACGTC. Translated, it gives CASSYPPPASGRRQYV. The gene calls are TRBV6-2 or TRBV6-3 and TRBJ2-7; 10 bases are a match to TRBD2. The germline CDR1 and CDR2 sequences are MNHEY and SVGEGT. This CDR3 spans 16 amino acids. With V trimmed by 2 bases and J by 9 bases, 13 bases remained unmatched.

This clonotype was picked up a small number of times. This sequence joins TRBV28 and TRBJ2-3; no clear D gene. Trimming stripped 1 base from V and 4 bases from J, with 3 bases between. The germline gives CDR1 MDHEN, CDR2 SYDVKM. This CDR3 is built from 12 residues. Written as DNA, the CDR3 is TGTGCCAGCAGTTTATTTGCAGATACGCAGTATTTT. This encodes CASSLFADTQYF.

There are many counts of this clonotype. The chain joins TRBV28 to TRBJ1-2; D remains unclear. Looked up from germline, CDR1 is MDHEN and CDR2 is SYDVKM. V gave up 8 bases and J gave up 8 bases, with 12 bases separating them. The length of the CDR3 is 11 residues. CDR3 region: CASGSPFGYTF. The CDR3, as DNA: TGTGCCAGCGGTTCACCGTTCGGCTACACCTTC.

This clonotype was recorded many times. The V call is TRBV12-3 or TRBV12-4, the J call TRBJ1-4; D not resolved. V lost 4 bases, J lost 5 bases, and 5 bases lay in between. CDR3 size: 12 residues. DNA for the CDR3: TGTGCCAGCAGTTCGGGCAATGAAAAACTGTTTTTT. It codes for CASSSGNEKLFF.

This clonotype turned up a few times. The chain couples TRBV5-4 to TRBJ2-7; D possibly matches TRBD1 or TRBD2 (5 bases each). This CDR3 is 14 amino acids long. Trimming removed 4 bases from V and 3 bases from J, with 14 bases in between. Germline assignment: CDR1 SGHNT and CDR2 YYREEE (reference sequence). The CDR3 DNA is TGTGCCAGCAGCCCCGGGGCGGGCGGCTACGAGCAGTACTTC. Translation: CASSPGAGGYEQYF.

This clonotype was counted many times. The V and J genes are TRBV12-5 and TRBJ1-1; TRBD1 aligns across 9 bases. The CDR3 extends over 17 amino acids. With 5 bases clipped from V and 5 bases from J, the junction kept 15 bases outside the gene matches. Looked up from germline, CDR1 is LGHNT and CDR2 is FRNRAP. DNA for the CDR3: TGTGCTAGTGGTACCGGGACAGGGTTTGAGCAACGGACTGAAGCTTTCTTT. Translation gives CASGTGTGFEQRTEAFF.

This clonotype was seen more than once but under ten times. The chain carries TRBV19 and TRBJ2-7; TRBD1 aligns across 9 bases. The CDR3 length is 14 residues. Germline V gives CDR1 LNHDA, CDR2 SQIVND (reference sequence). V trimming: 6 bases; J trimming: 4 bases; junction bases outside the gene matches: 7. The CDR3 here is CASSTGTGLYEQYF. The CDR3 coding sequence is TGTGCCAGTAGCACCGGGACAGGGCTTTACGAGCAGTACTTC.

This rearrangement joins TRBV27 to TRBJ2-3, with 7 bases fitting TRBD1. Trimming cost V 5 bases and J 5 bases; bases outside gene matches: 10. Germline V gene sequence: CDR1 MNHEY, CDR2 SMNVEV (reference sequence). The CDR3 contains 15 residues. For the CDR3, the DNA is TGTGCCAGCAGTCCGGGGACAGCCTTGCTAGATACGCAGTATTTT. This codes for CASSPGTALLDTQYF.

This clonotype was seen ten or more times. The CDR3 loop is CASSRRTGDNSPLHF. CDR3 nucleotides: TGTGCCAGCAGCCGACGGACAGGGGACAATTCACCCCTCCACTTT. The chain is built from TRBV7-9 and TRBJ1-6, with TRBD1 identical over 9 bases. The CDR3 consists of 15 residues. Looked up from germline, CDR1 is SEHNR and CDR2 is FQNEAQ (reference sequence). The trim removed 5 bases at V and 7 bases at J, leaving 6 bases unmatched.

This clonotype appeared many times. V is TRBV12-3 or TRBV12-4 and J is TRBJ1-1; 7 bases align to TRBD1. The CDR3 loop spans 12 amino acids. V lost 5 bases and J lost 4; bases outside the gene matches: 1. The CDR3, as DNA: TGTGCCAGCAGTCGGACAGGCACTGAAGCTTTCTTT. Amino acid sequence: CASSRTGTEAFF.

The rearrangement joins TRBV30 to TRBJ2-5, with a possible D match to TRBD1 (8 bases). Trimming removed 8 bases at V and 5 bases at J, with 21 bases between. Looked up from germline, CDR1 is GTSNPN and CDR2 is SVGIG (reference sequence). The CDR3 has 14 amino acids. The CDR3 DNA reads as TGTGCCCAAGGACAGGGAGGGGTTGGGGAGACCCAGTACTTC. It encodes CAQGQGGVGETQYF.

In its sample, this clonotype was seen many times. The chain has TRBV20-1 and TRBJ2-2, with D possibly TRBD2 on 6 matching bases. Germline assignment: CDR1 DFQATT and CDR2 SNEGSKA (reference sequence). The CDR3 has 16 residues. The V gene lost 3 bases and the J gene lost 4 bases, with 18 bases spanning the gap. The CDR3 DNA follows: TGCAGTGCTAGGATTTCGGCTCTAGCGCGCACCGGGGAGCTGTTTTTT. Translating it yields CSARISALARTGELFF.

This chain links TRBV15 with TRBJ2-1, with 11 bases aligning to TRBD2. The CDR3 extends over 19 amino acids. Germline V gene sequence: CDR1 LNHNV, CDR2 YYDKDF (reference sequence). The junction had 13 bases not matched to a gene; V was cut back by 4 bases and J by 2 bases. The CDR3 loop is CATSKGLAATGRAYNEQFF. The CDR3 nucleotides read TGTGCCACCAGCAAGGGACTAGCGGCCACCGGCAGGGCCTACAATGAGCAGTTCTTC.

Ten or more counts support this clonotype. This rearrangement joins TRBV5-4 to TRBJ2-3; perhaps D is TRBD1 or TRBD2 (5 bases each). The CDR3 is 14 amino acids. Germline V gene lookup returns CDR1 SGHNT and CDR2 YYREEE (reference sequence). V was pared by 1 base and J by 1 base, with 7 bases between. The CDR3: CASSLRDRTDTQYF. CDR3 bases: TGTGCCAGCAGCTTGCGGGACCGCACAGATACGCAGTATTTT.

This clonotype was counted between two and nine times. The CDR3 loop reads CASSLQSSGTGELFF. As DNA, the CDR3 is TGTGCCAGCAGTTTACAAAGTTCGGGGACCGGGGAGCTGTTTTTT. The J gene is TRBJ2-2, the V gene TRBV6-2 or TRBV6-3; tentatively, D is TRBD2 (5 bases). V dropped 4 bases and J dropped 5 bases, with 14 bases sitting between them. Looked up from germline, CDR1 is MNHEY and CDR2 is SVGEGT. The CDR3 contains 15 residues.

This clonotype was seen repeatedly, ten times or more. The chain uses TRBV7-2 and TRBJ1-2; perhaps TRBD1 as D (5 bases). CDR3 length: 14 amino acids. Germline CDR1 SGHTA, CDR2 FQGNSA. The V and J ends lost 5 bases and 1 base respectively, with 11 bases between them. CDR3 DNA: TGTGCCAGCAGCCTAGGGGCTGTTAACTATGGCTACACCTTC. Translating it yields CASSLGAVNYGYTF.